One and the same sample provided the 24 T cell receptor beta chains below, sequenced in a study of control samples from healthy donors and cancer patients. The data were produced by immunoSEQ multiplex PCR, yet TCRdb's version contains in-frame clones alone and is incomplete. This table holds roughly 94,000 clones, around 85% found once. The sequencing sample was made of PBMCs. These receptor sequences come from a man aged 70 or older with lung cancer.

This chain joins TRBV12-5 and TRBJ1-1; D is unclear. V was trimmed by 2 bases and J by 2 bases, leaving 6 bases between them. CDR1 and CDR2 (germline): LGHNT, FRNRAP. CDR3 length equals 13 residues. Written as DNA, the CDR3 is TGTGCTAGTGGTTTGTCGTTCAACACTGAAGCTTTCTTT. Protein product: CASGLSFNTEAFF.

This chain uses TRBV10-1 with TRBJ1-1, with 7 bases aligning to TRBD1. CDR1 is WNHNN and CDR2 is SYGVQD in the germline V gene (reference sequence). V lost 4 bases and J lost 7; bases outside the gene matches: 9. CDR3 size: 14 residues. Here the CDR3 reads CASSARQGKDEAFF. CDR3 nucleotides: TGCGCCAGCAGTGCGAGACAGGGTAAGGATGAAGCTTTCTTT.

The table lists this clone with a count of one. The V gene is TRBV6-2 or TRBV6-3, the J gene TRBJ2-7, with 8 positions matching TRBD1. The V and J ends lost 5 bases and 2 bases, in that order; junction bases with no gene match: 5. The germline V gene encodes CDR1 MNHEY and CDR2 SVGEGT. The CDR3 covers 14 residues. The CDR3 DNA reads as TGTGCCAGCAGTATGACAGGGGTAACCTACGAGCAGTACTTC. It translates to CASSMTGVTYEQYF.

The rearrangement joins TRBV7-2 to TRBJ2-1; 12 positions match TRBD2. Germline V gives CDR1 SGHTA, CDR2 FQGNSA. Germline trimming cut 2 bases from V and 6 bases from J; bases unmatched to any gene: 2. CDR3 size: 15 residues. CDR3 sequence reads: CASSLTLAGGNEQFF. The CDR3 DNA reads TGTGCCAGCAGCTTAACACTAGCGGGGGGCAATGAGCAGTTCTTC.

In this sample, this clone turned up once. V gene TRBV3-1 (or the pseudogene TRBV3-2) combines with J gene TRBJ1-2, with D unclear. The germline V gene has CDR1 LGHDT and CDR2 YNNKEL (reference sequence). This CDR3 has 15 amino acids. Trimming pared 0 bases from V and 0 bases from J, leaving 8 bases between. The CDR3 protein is CASSQDSRANYGYTF. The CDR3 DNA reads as TGTGCCAGCAGCCAAGATAGTCGAGCTAACTATGGCTACACCTTC.

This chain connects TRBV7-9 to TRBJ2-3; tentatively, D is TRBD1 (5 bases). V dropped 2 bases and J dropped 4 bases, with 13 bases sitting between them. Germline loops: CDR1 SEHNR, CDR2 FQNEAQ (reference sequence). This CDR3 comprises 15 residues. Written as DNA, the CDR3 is TGTGCCAGCAGCTTACTAGGGGTCATGGCAGATACGCAGTATTTT. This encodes CASSLLGVMADTQYF.

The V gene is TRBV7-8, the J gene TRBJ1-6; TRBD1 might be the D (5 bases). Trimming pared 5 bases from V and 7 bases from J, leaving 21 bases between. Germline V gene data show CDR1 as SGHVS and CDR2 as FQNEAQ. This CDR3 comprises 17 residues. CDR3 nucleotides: TGTGCCAGCAGCCCGGGACGGAGCCGCACGGGGAATTCACCCCTCCACTTT. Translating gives CASSPGRSRTGNSPLHF.

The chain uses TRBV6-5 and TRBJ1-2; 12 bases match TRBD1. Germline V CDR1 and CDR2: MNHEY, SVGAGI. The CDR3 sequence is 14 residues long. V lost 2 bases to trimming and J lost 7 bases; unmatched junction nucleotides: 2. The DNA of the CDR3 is TGTGCCAGCAGTTACGGGACAGGGGGCATTGGCTACACCTTC. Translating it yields CASSYGTGGIGYTF.

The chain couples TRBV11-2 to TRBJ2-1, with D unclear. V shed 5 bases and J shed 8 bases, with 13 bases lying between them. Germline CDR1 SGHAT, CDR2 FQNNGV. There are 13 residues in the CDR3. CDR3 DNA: TGTGCCAGCAGCCGATTGCACGGCGATGAGCAGTTCTTC. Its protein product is CASSRLHGDEQFF.

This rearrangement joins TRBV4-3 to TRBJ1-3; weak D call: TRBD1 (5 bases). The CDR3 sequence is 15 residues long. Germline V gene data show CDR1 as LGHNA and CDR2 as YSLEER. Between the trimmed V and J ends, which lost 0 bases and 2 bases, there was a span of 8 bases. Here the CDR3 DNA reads TGCGCCAGCAGCCAAGATCCGGGGGCTGGAAACACCATATATTTT. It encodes CASSQDPGAGNTIYF.

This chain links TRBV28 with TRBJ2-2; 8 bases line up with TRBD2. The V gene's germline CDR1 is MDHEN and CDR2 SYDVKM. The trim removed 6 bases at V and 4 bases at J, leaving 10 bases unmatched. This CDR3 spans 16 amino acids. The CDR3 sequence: CASSTLGGAGTGELFF. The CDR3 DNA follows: TGTGCCAGCAGCACGCTCGGGGGGGCCGGCACCGGGGAGCTGTTTTTT.

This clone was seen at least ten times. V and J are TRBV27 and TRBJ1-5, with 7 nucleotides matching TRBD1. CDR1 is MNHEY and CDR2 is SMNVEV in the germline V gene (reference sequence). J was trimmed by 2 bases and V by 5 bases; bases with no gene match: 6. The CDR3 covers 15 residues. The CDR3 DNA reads TGTGCCAGCAGTCAACAGGGGTTGGGCAATCAGCCCCAGCATTTT. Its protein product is CASSQQGLGNQPQHF.

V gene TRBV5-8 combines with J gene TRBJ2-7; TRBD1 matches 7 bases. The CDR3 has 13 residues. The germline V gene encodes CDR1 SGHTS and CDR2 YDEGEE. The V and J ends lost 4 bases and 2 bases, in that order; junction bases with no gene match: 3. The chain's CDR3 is CASSRTGTYEQYF. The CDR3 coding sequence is TGTGCCAGCAGCCGGACAGGAACCTACGAGCAGTACTTC.

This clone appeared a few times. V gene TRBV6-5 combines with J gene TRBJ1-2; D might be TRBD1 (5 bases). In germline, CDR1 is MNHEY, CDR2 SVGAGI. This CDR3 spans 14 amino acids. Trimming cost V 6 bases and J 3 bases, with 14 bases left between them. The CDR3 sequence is CASRRQRGYYGYTF. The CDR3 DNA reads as TGTGCCAGCAGGCGACAGAGAGGATACTATGGCTACACCTTC.

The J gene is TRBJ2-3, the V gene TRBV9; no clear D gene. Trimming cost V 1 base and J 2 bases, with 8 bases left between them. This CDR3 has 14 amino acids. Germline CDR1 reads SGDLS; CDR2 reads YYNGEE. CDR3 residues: CASSVNSFTDTQYF. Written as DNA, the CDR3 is TGTGCCAGCAGCGTAAATTCCTTCACAGATACGCAGTATTTT.

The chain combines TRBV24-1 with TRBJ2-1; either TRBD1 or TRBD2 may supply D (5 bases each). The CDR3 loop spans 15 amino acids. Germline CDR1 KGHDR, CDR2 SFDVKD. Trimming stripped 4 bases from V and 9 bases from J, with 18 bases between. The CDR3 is CATSDPHEGTTEQFF. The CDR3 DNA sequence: TGTGCCACCAGTGACCCCCATGAGGGGACGACTGAGCAGTTCTTC.

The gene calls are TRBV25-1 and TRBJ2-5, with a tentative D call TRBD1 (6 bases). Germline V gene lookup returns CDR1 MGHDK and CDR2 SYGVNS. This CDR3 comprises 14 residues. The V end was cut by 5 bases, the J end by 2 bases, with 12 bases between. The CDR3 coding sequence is TGTGCCAGCAGTCGCCGGGACAATCAAGAGACCCAGTACTTC. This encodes CASSRRDNQETQYF.

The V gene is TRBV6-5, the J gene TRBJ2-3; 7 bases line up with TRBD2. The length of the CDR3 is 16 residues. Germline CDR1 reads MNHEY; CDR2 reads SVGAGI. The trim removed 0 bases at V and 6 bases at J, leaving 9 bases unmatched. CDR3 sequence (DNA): TGTGCCAGCAGTTACTCGGGACCCCTGGGAGGGGATACGCAGTATTTT. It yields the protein CASSYSGPLGGDTQYF.

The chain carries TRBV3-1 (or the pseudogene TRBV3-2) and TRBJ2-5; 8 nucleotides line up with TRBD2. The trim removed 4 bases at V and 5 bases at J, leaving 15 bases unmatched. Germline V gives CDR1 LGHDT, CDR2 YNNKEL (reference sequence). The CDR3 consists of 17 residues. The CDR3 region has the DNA TGTGCCAGCAGCCCCAAGGGCAGCGGGGGAGTCGATGAGACCCAGTACTTC. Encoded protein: CASSPKGSGGVDETQYF.

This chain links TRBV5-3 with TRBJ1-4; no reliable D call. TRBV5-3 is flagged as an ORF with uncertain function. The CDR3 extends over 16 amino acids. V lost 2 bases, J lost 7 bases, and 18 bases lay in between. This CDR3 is CARSFWGNVYIEKLFF. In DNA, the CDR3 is TGTGCCAGAAGCTTTTGGGGTAACGTCTATATTGAAAAACTGTTTTTT.

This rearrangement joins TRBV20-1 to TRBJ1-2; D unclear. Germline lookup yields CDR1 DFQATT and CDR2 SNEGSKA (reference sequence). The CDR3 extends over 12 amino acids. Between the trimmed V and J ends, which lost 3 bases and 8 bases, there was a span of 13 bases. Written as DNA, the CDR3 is TGCAGTGCTAGTTGGCACCCGGGGGGCTACACCTTC. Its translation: CSASWHPGGYTF.

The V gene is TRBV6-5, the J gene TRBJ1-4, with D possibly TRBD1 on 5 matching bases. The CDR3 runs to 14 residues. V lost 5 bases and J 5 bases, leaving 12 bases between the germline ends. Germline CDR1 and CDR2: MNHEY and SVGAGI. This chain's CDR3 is CASSQGRMNEKLFF. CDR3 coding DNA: TGTGCCAGCAGTCAGGGACGGATGAATGAAAAACTGTTTTTT.

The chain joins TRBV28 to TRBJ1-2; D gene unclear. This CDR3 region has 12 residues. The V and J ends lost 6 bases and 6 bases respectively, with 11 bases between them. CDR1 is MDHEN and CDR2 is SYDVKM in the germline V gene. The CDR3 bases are TGTGCCAGCAGGTCCGGAAGCAATGGCTACACCTTC. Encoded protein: CASRSGSNGYTF.

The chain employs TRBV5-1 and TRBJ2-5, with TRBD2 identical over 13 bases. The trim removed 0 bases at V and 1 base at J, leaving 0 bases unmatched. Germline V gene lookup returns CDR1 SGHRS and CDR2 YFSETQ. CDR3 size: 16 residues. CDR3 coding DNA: TGCGCCAGCAGCTTGGGACTAGCGGGGGGCCAAGAGACCCAGTACTTC. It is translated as CASSLGLAGGQETQYF.